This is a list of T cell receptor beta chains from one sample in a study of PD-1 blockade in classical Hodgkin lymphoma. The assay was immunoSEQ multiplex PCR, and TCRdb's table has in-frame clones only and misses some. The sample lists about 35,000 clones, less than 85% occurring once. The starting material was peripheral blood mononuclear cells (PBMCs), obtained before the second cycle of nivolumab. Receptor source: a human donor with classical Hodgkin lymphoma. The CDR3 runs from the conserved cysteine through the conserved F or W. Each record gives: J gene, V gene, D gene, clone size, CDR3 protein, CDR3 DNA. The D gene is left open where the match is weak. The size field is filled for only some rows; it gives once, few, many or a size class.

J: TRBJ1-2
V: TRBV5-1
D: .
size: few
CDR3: CASSADGSNYGYTF
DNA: TGCGCCAGCAGCGCCGACGGAAGTAACTATGGCTACACCTTC

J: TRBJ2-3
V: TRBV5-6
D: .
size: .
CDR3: CASSLGGMDTQYF
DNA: TGTGCCAGCAGCTTGGGGGGGATGGATACGCAGTATTTT

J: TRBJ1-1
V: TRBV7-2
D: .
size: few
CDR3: CASSTNRGDTEAFF
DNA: TGTGCCAGCAGCACAAACCGGGGCGACACTGAAGCTTTCTTT

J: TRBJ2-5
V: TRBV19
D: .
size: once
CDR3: CASSIGASSQETQYF
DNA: TGTGCCAGTAGTATAGGAGCGTCCTCTCAAGAGACCCAGTACTTC

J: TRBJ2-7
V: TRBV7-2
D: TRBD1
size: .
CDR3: CASSLGQGAGEQYF
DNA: TGTGCCAGCAGCTTAGGGCAGGGGGCGGGGGAGCAGTACTTC

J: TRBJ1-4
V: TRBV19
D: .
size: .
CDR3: CASSGTAPEKLFF
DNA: TGTGCCAGTAGCGGGACCGCCCCAGAAAAACTGTTTTTT

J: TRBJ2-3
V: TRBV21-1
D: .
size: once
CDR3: CASSKAGPSTDTQYF
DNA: TGTGCCAGCAGCAAAGCGGGCCCTAGCACAGATACGCAGTATTTT

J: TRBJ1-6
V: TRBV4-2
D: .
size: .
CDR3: CASSQEGGSYNSPLHF
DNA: TGTGCCAGCAGCCAAGAGGGGGGTTCCTATAATTCACCCCTCCACTTT

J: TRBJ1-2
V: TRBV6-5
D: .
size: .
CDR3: CASREGYGYTF
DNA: TGTGCCAGCCGGGAAGGTTATGGCTACACCTTC

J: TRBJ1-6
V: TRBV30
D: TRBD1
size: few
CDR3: CAWSGQGNSPLHF
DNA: TGTGCCTGGAGTGGACAGGGCAATTCACCCCTCCACTTT

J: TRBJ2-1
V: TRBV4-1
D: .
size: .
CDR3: CASSQRAGTEWGNEQFF
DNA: TGCGCCAGCAGCCAACGCGCCGGGACGGAGTGGGGCAATGAGCAGTTCTTC

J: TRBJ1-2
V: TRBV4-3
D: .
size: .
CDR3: CASSQWGLPYGYTF
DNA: TGCGCCAGCAGCCAATGGGGCCTGCCCTATGGCTACACCTTC

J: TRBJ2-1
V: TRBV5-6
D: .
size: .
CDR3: CASSVRVLRFSDNEQFF
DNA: TGTGCCAGCAGCGTCCGGGTCCTCAGGTTTTCGGACAATGAGCAGTTCTTC

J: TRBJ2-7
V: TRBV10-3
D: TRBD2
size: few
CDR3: CAISATTSGGAGEQYF
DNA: TGTGCCATCAGCGCCACAACTAGCGGGGGGGCAGGCGAGCAGTACTTC

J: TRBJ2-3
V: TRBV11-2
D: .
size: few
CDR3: CASSLGWAGWDTQYF
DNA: TGTGCCAGCAGCTTAGGTTGGGCGGGGTGGGATACGCAGTATTTT

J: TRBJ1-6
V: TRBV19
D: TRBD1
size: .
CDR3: CASSIGQGSSYNSPLHF
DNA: TGTGCCAGTAGTATCGGACAGGGGAGCTCCTATAATTCACCCCTCCACTTT

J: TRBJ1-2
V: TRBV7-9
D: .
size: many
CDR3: CASSHRDTSKGGYTF
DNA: TGTGCCAGCAGCCATCGGGACACGTCTAAGGGTGGCTACACCTTC

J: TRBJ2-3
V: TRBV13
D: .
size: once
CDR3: CASSFSTDTQYF
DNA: TGTGCCAGCAGCTTTAGCACAGATACGCAGTATTTT

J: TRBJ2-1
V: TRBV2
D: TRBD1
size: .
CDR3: CASILAGTGALNEQFF
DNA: TGTGCCAGCATCCTCGCCGGGACAGGGGCTCTCAATGAGCAGTTCTTC

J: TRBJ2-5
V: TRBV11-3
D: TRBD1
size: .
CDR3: CASSLTAGGETQYF
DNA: TGTGCCAGCAGCTTAACGGCAGGGGGAGAGACCCAGTACTTC

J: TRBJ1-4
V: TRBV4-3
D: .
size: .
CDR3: CASSRGRWEKLFF
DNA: TGCGCCAGCAGCCGTGGCAGGTGGGAAAAACTGTTTTTT

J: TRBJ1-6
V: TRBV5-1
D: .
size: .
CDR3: CASKGGGFDSPLHF
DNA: TGCGCCAGCAAGGGGGGTGGATTTGATTCACCCCTCCACTTT

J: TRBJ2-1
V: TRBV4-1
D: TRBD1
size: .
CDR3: CASSPLGGTGGNEQFF
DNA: TGCGCCAGCAGCCCTTTAGGTGGGACAGGGGGCAATGAGCAGTTCTTC

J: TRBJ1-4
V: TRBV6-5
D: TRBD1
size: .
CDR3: CASRVGTANEKLFF
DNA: TGTGCCAGCAGAGTGGGGACAGCGAATGAAAAACTGTTTTTT

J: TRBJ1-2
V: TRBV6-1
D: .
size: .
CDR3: CASSESLNYGYTF
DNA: TGTGCCAGCAGTGAGAGTTTGAACTATGGCTACACCTTC

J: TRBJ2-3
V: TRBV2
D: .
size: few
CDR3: CASREGVWGLDTQYF
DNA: TGTGCCAGCAGAGAGGGAGTATGGGGGTTGGATACGCAGTATTTT

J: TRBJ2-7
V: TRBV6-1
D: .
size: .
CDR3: CASSEAWTVVNEVYDEQYF
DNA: TGTGCCAGCAGTGAAGCATGGACAGTGGTTAACGAGGTTTATGACGAGCAGTACTTC

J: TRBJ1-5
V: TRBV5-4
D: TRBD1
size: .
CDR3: CASSSGQGSSNQPQHF
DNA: TGTGCCAGCAGCTCGGGACAGGGGAGTAGCAATCAGCCCCAGCATTTT

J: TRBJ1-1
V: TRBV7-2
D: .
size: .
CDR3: CASSPSGATNTEAFF
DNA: TGTGCCAGCAGCCCCTCAGGGGCGACGAACACTGAAGCTTTCTTT

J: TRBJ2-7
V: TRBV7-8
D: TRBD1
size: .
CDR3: CASSFPGTGAIEQYF
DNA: TGTGCCAGCAGCTTCCCCGGGACAGGTGCTATAGAGCAGTACTTC

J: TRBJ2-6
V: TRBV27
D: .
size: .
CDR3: CASGRSGANVLTF
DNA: TGTGCCAGCGGACGGTCTGGGGCCAACGTCCTGACTTTC